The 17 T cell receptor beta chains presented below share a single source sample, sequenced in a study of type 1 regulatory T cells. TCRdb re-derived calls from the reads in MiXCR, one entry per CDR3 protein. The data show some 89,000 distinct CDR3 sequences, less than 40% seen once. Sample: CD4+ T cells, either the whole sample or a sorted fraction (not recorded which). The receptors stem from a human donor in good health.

The DNA for the CDR3 is TGCAGTGCTTTACAGGGTTCCACCGGGGAGCTGTTTTTT. This gives the protein CSALQGSTGELFF. The V call is TRBV20-1, the J call TRBJ2-2; a weak D match, TRBD1 (6 bases). The germline gives CDR1 DFQATT, CDR2 SNEGSKA (reference sequence). V lost 5 bases, J lost 4 bases, and 11 bases lay in between. This CDR3 contains 13 residues.

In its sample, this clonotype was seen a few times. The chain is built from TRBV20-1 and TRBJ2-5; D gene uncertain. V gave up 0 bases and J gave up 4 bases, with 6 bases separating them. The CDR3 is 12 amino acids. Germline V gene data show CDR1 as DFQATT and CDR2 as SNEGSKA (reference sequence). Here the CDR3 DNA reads TGCAGTGCTAGAGACAACATAGAGACCCAGTACTTC. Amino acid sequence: CSARDNIETQYF.

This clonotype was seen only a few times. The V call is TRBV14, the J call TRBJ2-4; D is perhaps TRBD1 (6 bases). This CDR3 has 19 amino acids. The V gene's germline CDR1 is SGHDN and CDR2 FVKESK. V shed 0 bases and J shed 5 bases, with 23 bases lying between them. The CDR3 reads CASSQERWDWAGQQNIQYF. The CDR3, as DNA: TGTGCCAGCAGCCAAGAAAGGTGGGATTGGGCCGGACAGCAAAACATTCAGTACTTC.

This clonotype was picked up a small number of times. This CDR3 reads CASSLGPVGEQYF. CDR3 nucleotide sequence: TGTGCCAGCAGCTTAGGTCCGGTAGGGGAGCAGTACTTC. The V call is TRBV7-3, the J call TRBJ2-7; D is uncertain. Germline V gene lookup returns CDR1 SGHTA and CDR2 FQGTGA. The CDR3 has 13 residues. V was trimmed by 2 bases and J by 7 bases, leaving 12 bases between them. The full variable domain, completed using reference TRBV7-3 and TRBJ2-7, is GAGVSQTPSNKVTEKGKYVELRCDPISGHTALYWYRQSLGQGPEFLIYFQGTGAADDSGLPNDRFFAVRPEGSVSTLKIQRTERGDSAVYLCASSLGPVGEQYFGPGTRLTVT.

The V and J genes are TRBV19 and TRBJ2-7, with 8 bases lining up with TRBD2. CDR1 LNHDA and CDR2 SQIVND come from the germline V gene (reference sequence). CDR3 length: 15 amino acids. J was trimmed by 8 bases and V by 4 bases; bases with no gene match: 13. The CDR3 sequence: CASSTQGGLVVKQYF. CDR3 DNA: TGTGCCAGTAGTACCCAAGGGGGACTAGTTGTTAAGCAGTACTTC. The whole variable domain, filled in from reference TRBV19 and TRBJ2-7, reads DGGITQSPKYLFRKEGQNVTLSCEQNLNHDAMYWYRQDPGQGLRLIYYSQIVNDFQKGDIAEGYSVSREKKESFPLTVTSAQKNPTAFYLCASSTQGGLVVKQYFGPGTRLTVT.

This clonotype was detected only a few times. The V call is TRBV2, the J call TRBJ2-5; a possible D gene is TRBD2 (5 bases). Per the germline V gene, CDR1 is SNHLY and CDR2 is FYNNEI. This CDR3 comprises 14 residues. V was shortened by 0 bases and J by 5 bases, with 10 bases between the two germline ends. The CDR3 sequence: CASSEALGGETQYF. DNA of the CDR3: TGTGCCAGCAGTGAAGCCCTAGGCGGGGAGACCCAGTACTTC.

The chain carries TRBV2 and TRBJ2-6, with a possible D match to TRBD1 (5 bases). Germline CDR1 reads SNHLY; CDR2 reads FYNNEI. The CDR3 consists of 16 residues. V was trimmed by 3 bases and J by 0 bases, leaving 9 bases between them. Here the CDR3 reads CASSDPTASGANVLTF. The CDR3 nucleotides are TGTGCCAGCAGTGACCCGACAGCCTCTGGGGCCAACGTCCTGACTTTC.

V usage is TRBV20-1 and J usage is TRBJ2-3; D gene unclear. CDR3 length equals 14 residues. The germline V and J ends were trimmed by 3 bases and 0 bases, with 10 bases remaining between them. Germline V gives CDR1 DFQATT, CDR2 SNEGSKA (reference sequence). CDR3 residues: CSARYQTSTDTQYF. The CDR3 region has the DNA TGCAGTGCTAGGTACCAGACTAGCACAGATACGCAGTATTTT.

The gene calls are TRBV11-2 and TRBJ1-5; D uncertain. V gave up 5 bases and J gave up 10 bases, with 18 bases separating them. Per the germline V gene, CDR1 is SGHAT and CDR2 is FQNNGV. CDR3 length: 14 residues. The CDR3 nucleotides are TGTGCCAGCAGCAAAGCCGGGCCGGGAGGACCCCAGCATTTT. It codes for CASSKAGPGGPQHF.

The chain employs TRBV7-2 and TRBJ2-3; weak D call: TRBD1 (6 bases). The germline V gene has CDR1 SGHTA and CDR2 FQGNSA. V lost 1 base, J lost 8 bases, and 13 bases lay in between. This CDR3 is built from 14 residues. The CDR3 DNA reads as TGTGCCAGCAGCTTAGTACCAGGGGCGGGTACGCAGTATTTT. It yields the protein CASSLVPGAGTQYF.

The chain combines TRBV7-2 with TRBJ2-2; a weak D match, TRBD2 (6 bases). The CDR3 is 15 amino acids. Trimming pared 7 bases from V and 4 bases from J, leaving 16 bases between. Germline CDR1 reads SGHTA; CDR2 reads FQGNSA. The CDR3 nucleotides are TGTGCCAGCAACCTTGATAGCGGCCCCACCGGGGAGCTGTTTTTT. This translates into CASNLDSGPTGELFF.

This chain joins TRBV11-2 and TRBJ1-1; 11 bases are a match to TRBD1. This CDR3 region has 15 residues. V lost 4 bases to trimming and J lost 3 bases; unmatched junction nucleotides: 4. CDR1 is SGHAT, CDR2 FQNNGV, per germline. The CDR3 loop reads CASSWTGGEYTEAFF. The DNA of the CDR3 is TGTGCCAGCAGCTGGACAGGGGGCGAGTACACTGAAGCTTTCTTT. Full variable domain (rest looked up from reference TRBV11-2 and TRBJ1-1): EAGVAQSPRYKIIEKRQSVAFWCNPISGHATLYWYQQILGQGPKLLIQFQNNGVVDDSQLPKDRFSAERLKGVDSTLKIQPAKLEDSAVYLCASSWTGGEYTEAFFGQGTRLTVV.

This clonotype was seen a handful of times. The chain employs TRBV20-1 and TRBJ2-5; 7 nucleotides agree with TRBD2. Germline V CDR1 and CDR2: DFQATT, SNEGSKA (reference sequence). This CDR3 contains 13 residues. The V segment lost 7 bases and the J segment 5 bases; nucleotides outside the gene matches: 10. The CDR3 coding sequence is TGCAGTGTAGGGGCCGGGAGGCGGGAGACCCAGTACTTC. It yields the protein CSVGAGRRETQYF.

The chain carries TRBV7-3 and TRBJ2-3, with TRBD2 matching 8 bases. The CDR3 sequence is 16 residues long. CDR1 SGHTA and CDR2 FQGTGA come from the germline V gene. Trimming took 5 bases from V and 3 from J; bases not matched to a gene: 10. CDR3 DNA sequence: TGTGCCAGCAGCCCCTGGGGAGCGGGAGTTACAGATACGCAGTATTTT. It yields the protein CASSPWGAGVTDTQYF. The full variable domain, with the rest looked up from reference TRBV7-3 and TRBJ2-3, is GAGVSQTPSNKVTEKGKYVELRCDPISGHTALYWYRQSLGQGPEFLIYFQGTGAADDSGLPNDRFFAVRPEGSVSTLKIQRTERGDSAVYLCASSPWGAGVTDTQYFGPGTRLTVL.

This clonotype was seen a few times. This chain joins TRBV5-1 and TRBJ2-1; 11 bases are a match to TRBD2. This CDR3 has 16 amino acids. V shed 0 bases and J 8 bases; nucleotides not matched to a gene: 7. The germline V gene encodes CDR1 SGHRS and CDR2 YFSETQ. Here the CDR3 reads CASSLELLAGDYEQFF. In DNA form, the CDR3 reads TGCGCCAGCAGCTTGGAATTACTAGCGGGAGACTATGAGCAGTTCTTC.

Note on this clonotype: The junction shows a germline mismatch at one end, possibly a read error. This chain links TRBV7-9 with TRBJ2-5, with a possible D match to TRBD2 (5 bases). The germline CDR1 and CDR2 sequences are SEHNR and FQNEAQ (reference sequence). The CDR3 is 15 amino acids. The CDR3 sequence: CTSSFLGDPQETQYF. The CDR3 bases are TGTACCAGCAGCTTTTTGGGAGACCCCCAAGAGACCCAGTACTTC.

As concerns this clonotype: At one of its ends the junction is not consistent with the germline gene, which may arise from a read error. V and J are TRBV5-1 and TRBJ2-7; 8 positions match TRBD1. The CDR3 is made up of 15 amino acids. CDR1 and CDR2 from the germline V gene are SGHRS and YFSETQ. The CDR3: CASSLASGGSYEQHF. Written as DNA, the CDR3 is TGCGCCAGCAGCTTGGCATCAGGGGGCTCCTACGAGCAGCACTTC.